The 32 T cell receptor beta chains given below trace back to one sample, sequenced in a study of T cell responses to AZD1222 COVID-19 vaccine. Sequencing was performed with immunoSEQ multiplex PCR; in TCRdb, only in-frame clones are kept and a portion is missing. The data hold roughly 160,000 clones, with 75% to 90% observed a single time. The input for sequencing was peripheral blood, taken on day 0 of AZD1222 vaccination. The receptors originated from an adult in good health.

The chain employs TRBV7-2 and TRBJ1-1; 8 bases match TRBD1. CDR3 length: 15 amino acids. Germline CDR1 is SGHTA and CDR2 is FQGNSA. Trimming removed 4 bases from V and 1 base from J; junction bases left unmatched: 5. CDR3 sequence reads: CASSYGDRRNTEAFF. Here the CDR3 DNA reads TGTGCCAGCAGCTACGGGGACAGGCGGAACACTGAAGCTTTCTTT.

The V and J genes are TRBV5-1 and TRBJ1-1; D uncertain. Trimming cost V 1 base and J 1 base, with 5 bases left between them. Per germline, CDR1 SGHRS and CDR2 YFSETQ. This CDR3 has 13 residues. The CDR3: CASSLSENTEAFF. CDR3 in DNA: TGCGCCAGCAGCTTGTCAGAGAACACTGAAGCTTTCTTT.

This sequence joins TRBV20-1 and TRBJ1-2; D is unclear. The V end lost 4 bases, the J end lost 8 bases, and 17 bases lay between the germline ends. Germline V lookup: CDR1 DFQATT, CDR2 SNEGSKA (reference sequence). The CDR3 totals 13 residues. DNA of the CDR3: TGCAGTGCTACTGAGGGAGCGCGGCAGGGCTACACCTTC. Translation: CSATEGARQGYTF.

This chain links TRBV5-5 with TRBJ1-5, with D possibly being TRBD1 (6 bases). The CDR3 loop spans 15 amino acids. Trimming took 2 bases from V and 0 from J, leaving 9 bases between them. From germline, CDR1 is SGHKS and CDR2 YYEKEE (reference sequence). CDR3 nucleotide sequence: TGTGCCAGCAGCTTATGGGGGCGTAGCAATCAGCCCCAGCATTTT. Amino acid sequence: CASSLWGRSNQPQHF.

The chain is built from TRBV11-3 and TRBJ2-5; D might be TRBD1 (6 bases). Germline V gene sequence: CDR1 SGHNT, CDR2 YENEEA. The CDR3 has 16 residues. Trimming shortened V by 1 base and J by 3 bases, and 15 bases separated the two germline ends. DNA of the CDR3: TGTGCCAGCAGCTTAGGGACAGCGACCTTGGAAGAGACCCAGTACTTC. Residues: CASSLGTATLEETQYF.

The chain is built from TRBV6-1 and TRBJ2-7, with D perhaps TRBD1 (6 bases). The V gene's germline CDR1 is MNHNS and CDR2 SASEGT. This CDR3 region has 17 residues. The V and J ends lost 4 bases and 0 bases respectively, with 19 bases between them. The CDR3 spells CASSGDKAFLSSYEQYV. CDR3 in DNA: TGTGCCAGCAGTGGGGACAAGGCCTTCCTAAGCTCCTACGAGCAGTACGTC.

The V call is TRBV3-1 (or the pseudogene TRBV3-2), the J call TRBJ2-7; 11 positions agree with TRBD2. Germline loops: CDR1 LGHDT, CDR2 YNNKEL (reference sequence). The CDR3 consists of 16 residues. V lost 4 bases and J lost 2; bases outside the gene matches: 7. CDR3 residues: CASSRQGTSGPYEQYF. The CDR3, as DNA: TGTGCCAGCAGCCGACAAGGGACTAGCGGACCCTACGAGCAGTACTTC.

J is TRBJ2-1 and V is TRBV24-1, with 10 bases aligning to TRBD1. The CDR3 totals 16 residues. Germline CDR1 is KGHDR and CDR2 is SFDVKD. V shed 9 bases, J shed 7 bases, and the junction held 14 bases outside the gene matches. The CDR3 bases are TGTGCCACCTCCCATCCGGGACAGGGGAAATTGAATGAGCAGTTCTTC. Translating it yields CATSHPGQGKLNEQFF.

The chain recombines TRBV5-4 with TRBJ2-7; TRBD2 matches at 7 bases. V shed 2 bases, J shed 2 bases, and the junction held 4 bases outside the gene matches. The CDR3 runs 14 residues. CDR1 and CDR2 from the germline V gene are SGHNT and YYREEE (reference sequence). In DNA form, the CDR3 reads TGTGCCAGCAGCTTTGGGGGGGAAACCTACGAGCAGTACGTC. Amino acid sequence: CASSFGGETYEQYV.

The V and J genes are TRBV27 and TRBJ1-5, with a weak D call TRBD1 (6 bases). Trimming cost V 6 bases and J 7 bases, with 16 bases left between them. This CDR3 has 14 amino acids. Germline loops: CDR1 MNHEY, CDR2 SMNVEV (reference sequence). The DNA of the CDR3 is TGTGCCAGCAGCCCGCCCGTAACAGGGCAGCCCCAGCATTTT. Protein product: CASSPPVTGQPQHF.

V usage is TRBV9 and J usage is TRBJ2-2; D is ambiguous. The CDR3 totals 15 residues. Germline values: CDR1 SGDLS, CDR2 YYNGEE. V lost 2 bases to trimming and J lost 5 bases, with 13 bases between them. The CDR3 nucleotides are TGTGCCAGCAGCGTTGGTCAGTCCTTAACCGGGGAGCTGTTTTTT. Translation gives CASSVGQSLTGELFF.

The chain carries TRBV28 and TRBJ2-7; possibly TRBD1 or TRBD2 for D (5 bases each). The CDR3 has 17 residues. The V and J ends lost 7 bases and 0 bases respectively, with 22 bases between them. Germline values: CDR1 MDHEN, CDR2 SYDVKM. This CDR3 is CASKSPYSGTGSYEQYF. The CDR3 coding sequence is TGTGCCAGCAAGTCCCCTTACTCCGGGACGGGCTCCTACGAGCAGTACTTC.

CDR3 protein: CASSVRAGKTNEKLFF. The CDR3 nucleotides read TGTGCCAGCAGCGTGAGAGCAGGGAAGACTAATGAAAAACTGTTTTTT. V and J are TRBV9 and TRBJ1-4, with a tentative D call TRBD1 (5 bases). The V end was cut by 2 bases, the J end by 2 bases, with 13 bases between. This CDR3 contains 16 residues. Germline values: CDR1 SGDLS, CDR2 YYNGEE.

The chain is built from TRBV4-3 and TRBJ1-2; D gene unclear. Germline V lookup: CDR1 LGHNA, CDR2 YSLEER. CDR3 length: 13 residues. Trimming shortened V by 0 bases and J by 6 bases, and 8 bases separated the two germline ends. CDR3 sequence (DNA): TGCGCCAGCAGCCAAGACAGATCGCATGGCTACACCTTC. It yields the protein CASSQDRSHGYTF.

A word on this clone: The sample holds other DNA sequences that translate to the same CDR3. This sequence joins TRBV4-2 and TRBJ2-3; 8 nucleotides agree with TRBD2. CDR3 size: 16 residues. The V gene end was trimmed by 0 bases and the J gene end by 6 bases; junction bases not matched to a gene: 8. The germline gives CDR1 LGHNA, CDR2 YNFKEQ. CDR3 DNA: TGTGCCAGCAGCCAAGATCTGGCGGGGGGACCCGATACGCAGTATTTT. Its protein is CASSQDLAGGPDTQYF.

The chain carries TRBV5-4 and TRBJ1-6; 9 bases line up with TRBD1. This CDR3 contains 14 residues. J lost 7 bases, V lost 4 bases, and 3 bases had no gene match. Looked up from germline, CDR1 is SGHNT and CDR2 is YYREEE (reference sequence). This CDR3 is CASSPDRGNSPLHF. CDR3 coding DNA: TGTGCCAGCAGCCCGGACAGGGGAAATTCACCCCTCCACTTT.

The CDR3 spells CASGGGDLKLFF. CDR3 sequence (DNA): TGTGCCAGCGGAGGGGGGGACCTAAAACTGTTTTTT. This sequence joins TRBV27 and TRBJ1-4; TRBD1 is a possible D gene (6 bases). Looked up from germline, CDR1 is MNHEY and CDR2 is SMNVEV (reference sequence). The CDR3 loop spans 12 amino acids. Trimming shortened V by 8 bases and J by 10 bases, and 14 bases separated the two germline ends.

The chain is built from TRBV10-3 and TRBJ2-1; a possible D gene is TRBD1 (5 bases). V was pared by 6 bases and J by 7 bases, with 10 bases between. The CDR3 contains 12 residues. Germline V gene lookup returns CDR1 ENHRY and CDR2 SYGVKD. The CDR3 region is CAIRAGSNEQFF. The CDR3 region has the DNA TGTGCCATCAGGGCAGGGTCAAATGAGCAGTTCTTC.

The chain uses TRBV19 and TRBJ2-1, with 8 bases identical to TRBD2. Trimming removed 5 bases from V and 0 bases from J; junction bases left unmatched: 6. This CDR3 has 16 amino acids. The germline CDR1 and CDR2 sequences are LNHDA and SQIVND (reference sequence). CDR3: CASSREGVSSYNEQFF. The CDR3 DNA reads as TGTGCCAGTAGTCGGGAGGGGGTGAGCTCCTACAATGAGCAGTTCTTC. The complete variable domain, with remaining parts taken from reference TRBV19 and TRBJ2-1, reads DGGITQSPKYLFRKEGQNVTLSCEQNLNHDAMYWYRQDPGQGLRLIYYSQIVNDFQKGDIAEGYSVSREKKESFPLTVTSAQKNPTAFYLCASSREGVSSYNEQFFGPGTRLTVL.

The chain carries TRBV21-1 and TRBJ2-7; TRBD1 is taken as the D call from the table, unchecked against the DNA. TRBV21-1 is assigned pseudogene status. The CDR3 length is 16 residues. CDR3 in amino acids: CASSTQDRAATYEQYV. CDR3 in DNA: TGTGCCAGCAGCACCCAGGACAGGGCGGCTACCTACGAGCAGTACGTC.

V and J are TRBV11-3 and TRBJ2-7, with D unclear. CDR1 is SGHNT, CDR2 YENEEA, per germline. V lost 3 bases to trimming and J lost 3 bases, with 12 bases between them. The CDR3 runs to 14 residues. Here the CDR3 DNA reads TGTGCCAGCAGCTTGTACGCAAGTAGCTACGAGCAGTACTTC. This sequence encodes CASSLYASSYEQYF. Variable domain in full (rest from reference TRBV11-3 and TRBJ2-7): EAGVVQSPRYKIIEKKQPVAFWCNPISGHNTLYWYLQNLGQGPELLIRYENEEAVDDSQLPKDRFSAERLKGVDSTLKIQPAELGDSAVYLCASSLYASSYEQYFGPGTRLTVT.

This chain joins TRBV11-3 and TRBJ2-1; D may be TRBD2 (7 bases). Germline V lookup: CDR1 SGHNT, CDR2 YENEEA. Trimming took 8 bases from V and 5 from J, leaving 16 bases between them. This CDR3 comprises 14 residues. CDR3: CASRGGGANNEQFF. Here the CDR3 DNA reads TGTGCCAGCCGGGGAGGGGGGGCTAACAATGAGCAGTTCTTC.

This chain links TRBV5-6 with TRBJ2-7; D is uncertain. V lost 4 bases and J 4 bases, leaving 9 bases between the germline ends. Germline values: CDR1 SGHDT, CDR2 YYEEEE. The CDR3 consists of 12 residues. The CDR3, as DNA: TGTGCCAGCAGCCTCCTTGGGTACGAGCAGTACGTC. Translation gives CASSLLGYEQYV.

V gene TRBV19 combines with J gene TRBJ2-3; 7 bases match TRBD2. The germline CDR1 and CDR2 sequences are LNHDA and SQIVND (reference sequence). This CDR3 spans 15 amino acids. With 7 bases clipped from V and 1 base from J, the junction kept 8 bases outside the gene matches. The CDR3 region has the DNA TGTGCCAGTACTCTGCGCGGGGGAGGCACAGATACGCAGTATTTT. Translation gives CASTLRGGGTDTQYF. Variable domain in full (rest from reference TRBV19 and TRBJ2-3): DGGITQSPKYLFRKEGQNVTLSCEQNLNHDAMYWYRQDPGQGLRLIYYSQIVNDFQKGDIAEGYSVSREKKESFPLTVTSAQKNPTAFYLCASTLRGGGTDTQYFGPGTRLTVL.

This clone has at least ten counts. The rearrangement uses TRBV11-2 and TRBJ1-2; D remains ambiguous. This CDR3 comprises 12 residues. The germline gives CDR1 SGHAT, CDR2 FQNNGV. Trimming shortened V by 8 bases and J by 4 bases, and 11 bases separated the two germline ends. The chain's CDR3 is CASVTDGYGYTF. CDR3 DNA sequence: TGTGCCAGCGTTACCGACGGCTATGGCTACACCTTC. Full variable domain (outside the CDR3, taken from reference TRBV11-2 and TRBJ1-2): EAGVAQSPRYKIIEKRQSVAFWCNPISGHATLYWYQQILGQGPKLLIQFQNNGVVDDSQLPKDRFSAERLKGVDSTLKIQPAKLEDSAVYLCASVTDGYGYTFGSGTRLTVV.

This clone has a handful of counts. This chain joins TRBV3-1 (or the pseudogene TRBV3-2) and TRBJ1-2, with D possibly matching TRBD1 (6 bases). The length of the CDR3 is 15 residues. CDR1 LGHDT and CDR2 YNNKEL come from the germline V gene (reference sequence). Trimming took off 1 base at V and 4 bases at J, with 13 bases between the two ends. The CDR3 sequence: CASSQGAGVFYGYTF. CDR3 sequence (DNA): TGTGCCAGCAGCCAAGGGGCAGGGGTCTTCTATGGCTACACCTTC.

The chain employs TRBV3-1 (or the pseudogene TRBV3-2) and TRBJ2-3; 7 bases line up with TRBD1. Germline V gene data show CDR1 as LGHDT and CDR2 as YNNKEL (reference sequence). The CDR3 is 16 residues long. V lost 5 bases and J lost 0; bases outside the gene matches: 8. This CDR3 reads CASSGRTGASTDTQYF. The CDR3 DNA sequence: TGTGCCAGCAGCGGAAGGACAGGTGCTAGCACAGATACGCAGTATTTT.

The V gene is TRBV19, the J gene TRBJ2-3, with a possible D match to TRBD1 (5 bases). Per germline, CDR1 LNHDA and CDR2 SQIVND (reference sequence). The CDR3 consists of 14 residues. The V and J ends lost 5 bases and 3 bases respectively, with 12 bases between them. The CDR3 spells CASSWGEHTDTQYF. The CDR3 coding sequence is TGTGCCAGTAGTTGGGGCGAACATACAGATACGCAGTATTTT.

Here the CDR3 reads CASSLMTGENSPLHF. CDR3 nucleotides: TGTGCCAGCAGCCTAATGACAGGGGAAAATTCACCCCTCCACTTT. The J gene is TRBJ1-6, the V gene TRBV7-2, with 8 bases matching TRBD1. This CDR3 contains 15 residues. Germline V gives CDR1 SGHTA, CDR2 FQGNSA. Unmatched junction bases numbered 7, after V lost 5 bases and J lost 7 bases.

This clone was counted a single time. The chain links TRBV19 to TRBJ2-2, with 15 bases that match TRBD2. Germline V gives CDR1 LNHDA, CDR2 SQIVND (reference sequence). Germline trimming cut 4 bases from V and 2 bases from J; bases unmatched to any gene: 14. CDR3 length equals 21 residues. The CDR3 bases are TGTGCCAGTAGTAGCCTATCTCCGGGACTAGCGGGGGGCAGTAACACCGGGGAGCTGTTTTTT. Protein sequence: CASSSLSPGLAGGSNTGELFF.

This sequence joins TRBV7-9 and TRBJ1-6, with D uncertain. V was shortened by 11 bases and J by 2 bases, with 22 bases between the two germline ends. The CDR3 consists of 17 residues. CDR1 and CDR2 from the germline V gene are SEHNR and FQNEAQ (reference sequence). The DNA for the CDR3 is TGTGCCCCCCCAAGCCGCAGGCGTCGAACCTATAATTCACCCCTCCACTTT. Amino acid sequence: CAPPSRRRRTYNSPLHF.

V usage is TRBV7-9 and J usage is TRBJ2-6; the D is unclear. Germline V CDR1 and CDR2: SEHNR, FQNEAQ (reference sequence). The CDR3 spans 15 residues. V lost 6 bases and J lost 0, with 9 bases in between. The CDR3 nucleotides read TGTGCCAGCAGGTTTGGTCCCTCTGGGGCCAACGTCCTGACTTTC. It codes for CASRFGPSGANVLTF.